This TCR beta chain comes out of a study of vaccination effects on CD4 cells after COVID-19. Regarding the study as a whole: Researchers reported few convalescent patients and no early post-infection timepoints in the study.

Remarks on this clone: Its antigen is not identified.

Profiled with immunoSEQ multiplex PCR; TCRdb holds only in-frame clones, not every one. Of under 80,000 clones listed, around 70% are singletons. Using viral peptide pools, the ViraFEST assay grew out antigen-specific CD4+ T cells prior to sequencing. Subsequent to a culture period of nine to ten days, CD4+ T cells were isolated. Each vaccine recipient was nucleocapsid antibody negative and had no prior SARS-CoV-2 infection. Half the medium was swapped for IL-2 medium on days 3 and 7. Germline V CDR1 and CDR2: DFQATT, SNEGSKA (reference sequence). The CDR3 runs to 14 residues. Trimming took off 3 bases at V and 2 bases at J, with 11 bases between the two ends.

This clonotype was obtained from a human donor who received a COVID-19 vaccine. The sample consisted of CD4+ T cells from PBMCs cultured with HCoV-229E spike peptides, taken before COVID-19 vaccination. This sequence joins TRBV20-1 and TRBJ1-3, with a tentative D call TRBD1 (5 bases). CDR3 in amino acids: CSASWAGAGNTIYF. CDR3 DNA: TGCAGTGCTAGTTGGGCGGGGGCTGGAAACACCATATATTTT.